This record looks at one T cell receptor beta chain sequence and its context. The CDR3 totals 16 residues. From germline, CDR1 is SGHVS and CDR2 FNYEAQ. J was trimmed by 1 base and V by 2 bases; bases with no gene match: 7. Assay: immunoSEQ multiplex PCR; the TCRdb copy retains only in-frame clones and omits some. This table holds about 150,000 clones, under 90% found once. The record originates from a study of blood T cell repertoires in COVID-19. This clonotype originated in a man in his sixties with acute or convalescent COVID-19. The specimen sequenced was peripheral blood. The chain is built from TRBV7-6 and TRBJ1-1; 7 nucleotides line up with TRBD1. CDR3 loop: CASSLSTGQTNTEAFF. CDR3 in DNA: TGTGCCAGCAGCTTATCCACGGGACAGACGAACACTGAAGCTTTCTTT.